Listed below are T cell receptor beta chains from one sample, sequenced in a study of blood T cell repertoires in COVID-19. Repertoires were generated with immunoSEQ multiplex PCR, while TCRdb's copy carries only in-frame clones and drops some. The sample includes more than 150,000 clones, 87% of them seen just once. The specimen was peripheral blood. Receptors were obtained from a man aged 35 to 55 with active or convalescent COVID-19. Both conserved end residues are part of each CDR3. The D gene is left open where the match is weak. The size field is filled for only some rows; it gives once, few, many or a size class.

D gene	J gene	V gene	clone size	CDR3 length	CDR3 protein	CDR3 DNA
TRBD2	TRBJ2-5	TRBV9	NA	17	CASSAGLAGGGGETQYF	TGTGCCAGCAGCGCAGGACTAGCGGGGGGAGGTGGGGAGACCCAGTACTTC
NA	TRBJ2-6	TRBV24-1	once	15	CATSPTGSGANVLTF	TGTGCCACCAGTCCTACGGGATCCGGGGCCAACGTCCTGACTTTC
NA	TRBJ2-7	TRBV6-5	NA	13	CASSWSGSYEQYF	TGTGCCAGCAGTTGGTCGGGGTCCTACGAGCAGTACTTC
NA	TRBJ2-1	TRBV6-6	NA	16	CASSPTSSSSYNEQFF	TGTGCCAGCAGCCCCACCTCCTCTAGCTCCTACAATGAGCAGTTCTTC
TRBD1	TRBJ1-2	TRBV5-4	NA	16	CASSLSGGQGDYGYTF	TGTGCCAGCAGCTTGTCTGGGGGACAGGGGGACTATGGCTACACCTTC
NA	TRBJ1-6	TRBV27	NA	15	CASRGRGSYNSPLHF	TGTGCCAGCAGAGGAAGGGGCTCCTATAATTCACCCCTCCACTTT
TRBD1	TRBJ1-5	TRBV6-2/TRBV6-3	NA	16	CASSRQGVDGNQPQHF	TGTGCCAGCAGCCGACAGGGGGTTGATGGCAATCAGCCCCAGCATTTT
NA	TRBJ1-1	TRBV30	NA	12	CAWSEGLTEAFF	TGTGCCTGGAGTGAGGGGCTCACTGAAGCTTTCTTT
TRBD1	TRBJ1-1	TRBV7-2	NA	13	CASSLGQGTEAFF	TGTGCCAGCAGCCTCGGACAGGGGACTGAAGCTTTCTTT
TRBD1	TRBJ2-7	TRBV6-6	NA	14	CASRRETGSYEQYF	TGTGCCAGCAGAAGGGAGACAGGGAGCTACGAGCAGTACTTC
TRBD1	TRBJ2-7	TRBV29-1	NA	13	CSAEAGQGDEQYF	TGCAGCGCCGAGGCGGGACAGGGCGACGAGCAGTACTTC
NA	TRBJ2-7	TRBV7-9	NA	15	CASSGPGVSRYEQYF	TGTGCCAGCAGCGGCCCGGGAGTTTCTCGTTACGAGCAGTACTTC
NA	TRBJ2-3	TRBV7-9	NA	15	CASSPSRGSTDTQYF	TGTGCCAGCAGCCCAAGCCGGGGGAGCACAGATACGCAGTATTTT
TRBD1	TRBJ2-5	TRBV18	once	17	CASSPPTTGVRGETQYF	TGTGCCAGCTCACCACCGACGACAGGGGTTAGGGGCGAGACCCAGTACTTC
NA	TRBJ2-7	TRBV5-1	NA	16	CASSPAGGGRRKEQYF	TGCGCCAGCAGCCCCGCTGGGGGGGGGCGACGGAAAGAGCAGTACTTC
NA	TRBJ2-1	TRBV5-6	NA	15	CASGSSANSYNEQFF	TGTGCCAGCGGCTCTAGCGCCAACTCCTACAATGAGCAGTTCTTC
NA	TRBJ1-5	TRBV6-5	NA	12	CASSRVGQPQHF	TGTGCCAGCAGCAGGGTTGGTCAGCCCCAGCATTTT
TRBD2	TRBJ2-3	TRBV18	NA	18	CASSPESIAGISTDTQYF	TGTGCCAGCTCACCAGAATCAATAGCGGGGATTAGCACAGATACGCAGTATTTT
NA	TRBJ2-1	TRBV9	NA	12	CASSVMGDEQFF	TGTGCCAGCAGCGTAATGGGCGATGAGCAGTTCTTC
TRBD1	TRBJ1-1	TRBV29-1	NA	14	CSVTQTGGSTEAFF	TGCAGCGTCACCCAAACAGGGGGCTCGACTGAAGCTTTCTTT
NA	TRBJ2-6	TRBV7-2	once	16	CASSLRQYSGANVLTF	TGTGCCAGCAGCTTAAGACAATACTCTGGGGCCAACGTCCTGACTTTC
TRBD2	TRBJ2-5	TRBV6-6	few	15	CASKTSGEAEETQYF	TGTGCCAGCAAGACTAGCGGAGAAGCAGAGGAGACCCAGTACTTC
TRBD2	TRBJ2-5	TRBV7-8	NA	18	CASSGGVIAGLYQETQYF	TGTGCCAGCAGCGGTGGGGTGATAGCGGGTCTGTACCAAGAGACCCAGTACTTC
NA	TRBJ2-1	TRBV4-2	once	17	CASSQDKGSTGGNEQFF	TGTGCCAGCAGCCAAGATAAAGGGTCCACCGGGGGCAATGAGCAGTTCTTC
TRBD1	TRBJ1-1	TRBV30	NA	14	CAWRDLTGVTEAFF	TGTGCCTGGAGGGATTTGACAGGGGTCACTGAAGCTTTCTTT
NA	TRBJ1-4	TRBV6-6	NA	16	CASSYQEPGVGEKLFF	TGTGCCAGCAGTTACCAGGAGCCAGGGGTCGGTGAAAAACTGTTTTTT
TRBD2	TRBJ2-5	TRBV30	NA	16	CAWSSLAGGPEETQYF	TGTGCCTGGAGTAGTCTAGCGGGGGGGCCCGAGGAGACCCAGTACTTC
TRBD1	TRBJ1-5	TRBV19	NA	15	CASTLTGEIYQPQHF	TGTGCCAGTACCCTAACAGGGGAAATTTATCAGCCCCAGCATTTT
NA	TRBJ2-7	TRBV7-2	NA	15	CASSLRQVVGYEQYF	TGTGCCAGCAGCCTGAGACAGGTGGTTGGGTACGAGCAGTACTTC
NA	TRBJ1-1	TRBV28	NA	12	CASSPLNTEAFF	TGTGCCAGCAGTCCTCTTAACACTGAAGCTTTCTTT
NA	TRBJ1-3	TRBV5-1	NA	15	CASSLESAWGNTIYF	TGCGCCAGCAGCTTGGAGTCAGCGTGGGGAAACACCATATATTTT
NA	TRBJ1-4	TRBV7-9	once	16	CASSLTVLSTNEKLFF	TGTGCCAGCAGCTTGACAGTGCTTTCAACTAATGAAAAACTGTTTTTT
TRBD1	TRBJ1-2	TRBV9	NA	14	CASSDGTGGRGYTF	TGTGCCAGCAGCGATGGGACAGGGGGCCGTGGCTACACCTTC
NA	TRBJ2-1	TRBV12-3/TRBV12-4	NA	12	CASSLLGNEQFF	TGTGCCAGCAGTTTACTAGGCAATGAGCAGTTCTTC
TRBD1	TRBJ1-4	TRBV11-2	NA	15	CASSSAGTGNEKLFF	TGTGCCAGCAGCTCAGCCGGGACAGGGAATGAAAAACTGTTTTTT
NA	TRBJ1-1	TRBV27	NA	15	CASSLASGTNTEAFF	TGTGCCAGCAGTTTAGCATCAGGCACGAACACTGAAGCTTTCTTT
NA	TRBJ2-6	TRBV28	NA	15	CASTGGYSGANVLTF	TGTGCCAGCACTGGGGGGTACTCTGGGGCCAACGTCCTGACTTTC
TRBD1	TRBJ1-2	TRBV5-4	NA	16	CASSPDWTGSSYGYTF	TGTGCCAGCAGCCCGGACTGGACAGGGAGCTCCTATGGCTACACCTTC
NA	TRBJ1-6	TRBV20-1	NA	14	CSASAGHPNSPLHF	TGCAGTGCTAGTGCCGGTCATCCCAATTCACCCCTCCACTTT
NA	TRBJ1-2	TRBV12-3/TRBV12-4	NA	12	CASSLTGYGYTF	TGTGCCAGCAGTTTAACCGGCTATGGCTACACCTTC
NA	TRBJ2-5	TRBV29-1	NA	12	CSVGGRQETQYF	TGCAGCGTTGGTGGCCGCCAAGAGACCCAGTACTTC
TRBD2	TRBJ2-2	TRBV29-1	NA	14	CSVGGAANTGELFF	TGCAGCGTCGGGGGGGCAGCGAACACCGGGGAGCTGTTTTTT
NA	TRBJ2-7	TRBV5-5	NA	13	CASSPIGRDEQYF	TGTGCCAGCAGCCCAATAGGGCGGGACGAGCAGTACTTC
TRBD1	TRBJ1-3	TRBV6-5	NA	15	CASSFGTASGNTIYF	TGTGCCAGCAGTTTCGGGACAGCCTCTGGAAACACCATATATTTT
TRBD1	TRBJ1-2	TRBV6-6	NA	16	CASDGTGASTNYGYTF	TGTGCCAGCGACGGGACAGGGGCCTCCACTAACTATGGCTACACCTTC
TRBD1	TRBJ1-4	TRBV5-1	NA	15	CASTFGTGLNEKLFF	TGCGCCAGCACCTTCGGGACAGGGCTAAATGAAAAACTGTTTTTT
NA	TRBJ1-1	TRBV4-3	NA	14	CASSLARVNTEAFF	TGCGCCAGCAGCCTAGCCAGGGTGAACACTGAAGCTTTCTTT
NA	TRBJ1-6	TRBV6-6	NA	16	CASSYESTPHNSPLHF	TGTGCCAGCAGTTACGAGTCGACACCTCATAATTCACCCCTCCACTTT
NA	TRBJ1-2	TRBV19	NA	11	CGSTDNYGYTF	TGCGGGTCGACGGATAACTATGGCTACACCTTC
NA	TRBJ1-3	TRBV11-2	NA	16	CASSRLSARSGNTIYF	TGTGCCAGCAGCCGTTTAAGCGCACGCTCTGGAAACACCATATATTTT
TRBD1	TRBJ2-2	TRBV29-1	NA	16	CSALGVGQGDTGELFF	TGCAGCGCCCTGGGCGTGGGACAGGGGGACACCGGGGAGCTGTTTTTT
NA	TRBJ1-1	TRBV6-2/TRBV6-3	few	12	CASSLRRTEAFF	TGTGCCAGCAGTTTGAGGAGGACTGAAGCTTTCTTT
NA	TRBJ2-7	TRBV20-1	NA	10	CSARSTEQYF	TGCAGTGCGAGGAGTACAGAGCAGTACTTC